These 23 T cell receptor beta chains share one sample of origin, sequenced in a study of graft-versus-host responses after intestinal transplantation. Sequenced by immunoSEQ multiplex PCR; TCRdb stores in-frame clones only, minus some. The table has about 96,000 clones, approximately 90% seen once; the top ten hold 0.15% to 0.2%. Which antigens these TCRs recognize remains unknown. The sequences come from unstimulated CD4+ T cells sorted from spleen or lymph node cells, collected before intestinal transplant. The receptors derive from a human donor who received an intestinal transplant.

V usage is TRBV30 and J usage is TRBJ1-1; a weak D match, TRBD1 (5 bases). The germline V gene has CDR1 GTSNPN and CDR2 SVGIG (reference sequence). The CDR3 has 21 amino acids. Trimming took 3 bases from V and 7 from J, leaving 39 bases between them. CDR3 residues: CAWRSRWSGPWGPGEVSEAFF. CDR3 in DNA: TGTGCCTGGAGATCGCGGTGGTCCGGGCCCTGGGGACCGGGAGAGGTCAGTGAAGCTTTCTTT.

The chain recombines TRBV10-3 with TRBJ2-1, with no clear D. The ends were cut back, 0 bases at V and 8 bases at J, with 8 bases in the middle. CDR3 size: 13 residues. CDR1 ENHRY and CDR2 SYGVKD come from the germline V gene. CDR3 bases: TGTGCCATCAGTGAGTCCCCTCGTCATGAGCAGTTCTTC. Translated, it gives CAISESPRHEQFF.

This chain joins TRBV6-1 and TRBJ2-7, with D tentatively TRBD2 (5 bases). The CDR3 has 13 residues. With 1 base removed from V and 6 bases from J, the gap between germline ends came to 10 bases. CDR1 and CDR2 from the germline V gene are MNHNS and SASEGT. The CDR3 is CASSEGGWAEQYF. As DNA, the CDR3 is TGTGCCAGCAGTGAAGGCGGGTGGGCCGAGCAGTACTTC.

The chain combines TRBV18 with TRBJ1-1; D perhaps matches TRBD1 (5 bases). This CDR3 has 15 residues. CDR1 and CDR2 (germline): KGHSH, LQKENI. Trimming pared 6 bases from V and 2 bases from J, leaving 16 bases between. The DNA of the CDR3 is TGTGCCAGCTCCCCTATAGGGACTCCTAACACTGAAGCTTTCTTT. This codes for CASSPIGTPNTEAFF. The full variable domain, with the rest looked up from reference TRBV18 and TRBJ1-1, is NAGVMQNPRHLVRRRGQEARLRCSPMKGHSHVYWYRQLPEEGLKFMVYLQKENIIDESGMPKERFSAEFPKEGPSILRIQQVVRGDSAAYFCASSPIGTPNTEAFFGQGTRLTVV.

The gene calls are TRBV6-1 and TRBJ2-3, with 10 bases aligning to TRBD2. The CDR3 totals 18 residues. V was pared by 3 bases and J by 2 bases, with 11 bases of the junction left unmatched. Germline loops: CDR1 MNHNS, CDR2 SASEGT. CDR3 region: CASSDKIKLAGVTDTQYF. Here the CDR3 DNA reads TGTGCCAGCAGTGACAAAATAAAGCTAGCGGGGGTCACAGATACGCAGTATTTT.

This rearrangement joins TRBV14 to TRBJ1-1; TRBD1 agrees at 9 bases. CDR1 SGHDN and CDR2 FVKESK come from the germline V gene. The CDR3 is 16 amino acids. V lost 3 bases, J lost 1 base, and 6 bases stayed unmatched. The CDR3 DNA sequence: TGTGCCAGCAGCCAGGGAATGGGACAGGGGAACACTGAAGCTTTCTTT. Encoded protein: CASSQGMGQGNTEAFF. The variable domain in full, completed from reference TRBV14 and TRBJ1-1, reads EAGVTQFPSHSVIEKGQTVTLRCDPISGHDNLYWYRRVMGKEIKFLLHFVKESKQDESGMPNNRFLAERTGGTYSTLKVQPAELEDSGVYFCASSQGMGQGNTEAFFGQGTRLTVV.

The genes are TRBV6-1 and TRBJ2-7; D is ambiguous. The CDR3 is made up of 14 amino acids. Per the germline V gene, CDR1 is MNHNS and CDR2 is SASEGT. V lost 0 bases, J lost 2 bases, and 8 bases lay in between. CDR3 protein: CASSEATRTYEQYF. CDR3 bases: TGTGCCAGCAGTGAAGCGACAAGGACCTACGAGCAGTACTTC.

The V call is TRBV6-1, the J call TRBJ2-3; D gene unclear. The germline V and J ends were trimmed by 6 bases and 2 bases, with 9 bases remaining between them. This CDR3 region has 13 residues. Per the germline V gene, CDR1 is MNHNS and CDR2 is SASEGT. The CDR3 coding sequence is TGTGCCAGCAGCATACAGCTCACAGATACGCAGTATTTT. The encoded protein is CASSIQLTDTQYF.

This chain links TRBV18 with TRBJ1-2, with D uncertain. Germline V CDR1 and CDR2: KGHSH, LQKENI. The CDR3 runs to 14 residues. Deletions cut 3 bases from V and 4 bases from J, with 12 bases between. CDR3 in amino acids: CASSPSLEGYGYTF. The CDR3 DNA reads as TGTGCCAGCTCACCCTCCTTGGAGGGCTATGGCTACACCTTC. Supplemented by reference TRBV18 and TRBJ1-2, the full variable domain reads NAGVMQNPRHLVRRRGQEARLRCSPMKGHSHVYWYRQLPEEGLKFMVYLQKENIIDESGMPKERFSAEFPKEGPSILRIQQVVRGDSAAYFCASSPSLEGYGYTFGSGTRLTVV.

This chain's CDR3 is CAWLPGIHYGYTF. CDR3 in DNA: TGTGCCTGGCTTCCAGGGATTCACTATGGCTACACCTTC. The chain couples TRBV30 to TRBJ1-2, with a weak D call TRBD1 (5 bases). CDR1 is GTSNPN and CDR2 is SVGIG in the germline V gene (reference sequence). This CDR3 contains 13 residues. V dropped 5 bases and J dropped 3 bases, with 13 bases sitting between them.

The chain recombines TRBV5-1 with TRBJ1-4, with D maybe TRBD1 (5 bases). In germline, CDR1 is SGHRS, CDR2 YFSETQ. V was shortened by 1 base and J by 4 bases, with 8 bases between the two germline ends. The CDR3 totals 14 residues. The CDR3 reads CASSLWGGNEKLFF. CDR3 bases: TGCGCCAGCAGCTTGTGGGGGGGTAATGAAAAACTGTTTTTT.

V gene TRBV27 combines with J gene TRBJ2-7; the match to TRBD2 covers 12 bases. Germline trimming cut 7 bases from V and 5 bases from J; bases unmatched to any gene: 9. The CDR3 runs 15 residues. Germline V CDR1 and CDR2: MNHEY, SMNVEV (reference sequence). CDR3 DNA: TGTGCCAGCAAATCTAGCGGGAGGGCCGTTAACGAGCAGTACTTC. Amino acids: CASKSSGRAVNEQYF.

The rearrangement uses TRBV2 and TRBJ2-6; possibly TRBD2 for D (5 bases). The ends were cut back, 3 bases at V and 0 bases at J, with 15 bases in the middle. The CDR3 is made up of 18 amino acids. The germline gives CDR1 SNHLY, CDR2 FYNNEI. This CDR3 is CASSERGITFSGANVLTF. CDR3 nucleotides: TGTGCCAGCAGTGAGAGAGGGATAACCTTCTCTGGGGCCAACGTCCTGACTTTC. Full variable domain (outside the CDR3, taken from reference TRBV2 and TRBJ2-6): EPEVTQTPSHQVTQMGQEVILRCVPISNHLYFYWYRQILGQKVEFLVSFYNNEISEKSEIFDDQFSVERPDGSNFTLKIRSTKLEDSAMYFCASSERGITFSGANVLTFGAGSRLTVL.

The genes are TRBV7-2 and TRBJ2-1; D gene ambiguous. The length of the CDR3 is 15 residues. In germline, CDR1 is SGHTA, CDR2 FQGNSA. Trimming removed 1 base from V and 6 bases from J, with 13 bases in between. In DNA, the CDR3 is TGTGCCAGCAGCTTAGGTGGGCCACGTCGCAATGAGCAGTTCTTC. Translating gives CASSLGGPRRNEQFF.

The chain is built from TRBV18 and TRBJ1-1, with unresolved D. This CDR3 has 15 amino acids. Germline assignment: CDR1 KGHSH and CDR2 LQKENI. Trimming pared 6 bases from V and 1 base from J, leaving 15 bases between. CDR3 DNA: TGTGCCAGCTCCGAACTAGAGGGATCGAACACTGAAGCTTTCTTT. Amino acids: CASSELEGSNTEAFF.

V and J are TRBV9 and TRBJ1-1; TRBD1 might be the D (6 bases). V lost 5 bases, J lost 3 bases, and 11 bases lay in between. The CDR3 is 13 residues long. Germline loops: CDR1 SGDLS, CDR2 YYNGEE. CDR3 sequence: CASSYDRHTEAFF. CDR3 DNA sequence: TGTGCCAGCAGTTATGACAGGCACACTGAAGCTTTCTTT.

The chain joins TRBV27 to TRBJ2-5, with TRBD1 matching 7 bases. This CDR3 contains 14 residues. Germline V lookup: CDR1 MNHEY, CDR2 SMNVEV (reference sequence). The J segment lost 3 bases and the V segment lost 8 bases, leaving 9 bases of the junction unmatched. CDR3 sequence reads: CASRRTGSKETQYF. DNA for the CDR3: TGTGCCAGCCGCAGGACAGGTAGTAAAGAGACCCAGTACTTC.

This chain links TRBV19 with TRBJ2-1, with TRBD1 matching 8 bases. The germline V gene has CDR1 LNHDA and CDR2 SQIVND (reference sequence). Trimming at V came to 0 bases and at J to 4 bases, leaving 8 bases not matched to a gene. The CDR3 extends over 17 amino acids. CDR3 sequence (DNA): TGTGCCAGTAGTATAGATTCCACAGGGGGATGGTACAATGAGCAGTTCTTC. It is translated as CASSIDSTGGWYNEQFF.

This chain connects TRBV2 to TRBJ2-3; possible D gene TRBD2, 6 bases. The CDR3 has 15 residues. Trimming left V 8 bases short and J 0 bases short, with 15 bases between. Germline loops: CDR1 SNHLY, CDR2 FYNNEI. The CDR3 sequence is CASAGWSASTDTQYF. CDR3 DNA: TGTGCCAGCGCGGGGTGGAGTGCTAGCACAGATACGCAGTATTTT.

V gene TRBV30 combines with J gene TRBJ1-5; the D gene is possibly TRBD1 (5 bases). This CDR3 has 13 residues. V lost 0 bases and J lost 7, with 10 bases in between. Per germline, CDR1 GTSNPN and CDR2 SVGIG (reference sequence). CDR3 protein: CAWSVRGRQPQHF. As DNA, the CDR3 is TGTGCCTGGAGTGTAAGGGGAAGACAGCCCCAGCATTTT.

This chain joins TRBV9 and TRBJ1-2; D is perhaps TRBD1 (5 bases). Germline CDR1 is SGDLS and CDR2 is YYNGEE. Between the trimmed V and J ends, which lost 4 bases and 7 bases, there was a span of 17 bases. The CDR3 length is 14 residues. The CDR3 DNA is TGTGCCAGCAGCACCAACCAGGGAGGTTCTGGCTACACCTTC. Translated, it gives CASSTNQGGSGYTF.

J is TRBJ2-1 and V is TRBV5-1; 15 positions match TRBD2. In germline, CDR1 is SGHRS, CDR2 YFSETQ. CDR3 size: 14 residues. The V gene end was trimmed by 6 bases and the J gene end by 6 bases; junction bases not matched to a gene: 1. The CDR3 region has the DNA TGCGCCAGCACGGGACTAGCGGGGGGCAATGAGCAGTTCTTC. Translating it yields CASTGLAGGNEQFF. Filled out from reference TRBV5-1 and TRBJ2-1, the complete variable domain reads KAGVTQTPRYLIKTRGQQVTLSCSPISGHRSVSWYQQTPGQGLQFLFEYFSETQRNKGNFPGRFSGRQFSNSRSEMNVSTLELGDSALYLCASTGLAGGNEQFFGPGTRLTVL.

The chain carries TRBV9 and TRBJ2-3; D not certain. The germline V and J ends were trimmed by 4 bases and 1 base, with 10 bases remaining between them. The V gene's germline CDR1 is SGDLS and CDR2 YYNGEE. The CDR3 contains 14 residues. DNA for the CDR3: TGTGCCAGCAGCCTGGAGCTTGGCACAGATACGCAGTATTTT. It is translated as CASSLELGTDTQYF.